This T cell receptor (beta chain) appears in the sequencing data of a study of blood T cells in healthy people across ages. CDR1 and CDR2 (germline): DFQATT, SNEGSKA (reference sequence). CDR3 length: 14 amino acids. V shed 5 bases, J shed 0 bases, and the junction held 5 bases outside the gene matches. Primed by a sample-barcoded 5' primer and a J-beta primer mix, a second PCR proceeded for 7 to 11 cycles. Each cDNA molecule was tagged by a template-switch adaptor that had 12 random nucleotides. Each sample provided no less than 2.5 million CDR3-containing paired-end reads. From the 5' RACE reads, TCRdb called clonotypes with MiXCR, one entry per CDR3 protein. The data hold 850,000 to 1,000,000 distinct CDR3 sequences, with 48% observed a single time. All donors came from Russia, were Caucasian and healthy, and spanned ages about 6 to 90.

Sequencing input: blood. V is TRBV20-1 and J is TRBJ2-7, with TRBD1 matching 9 bases. This sequence originates from a young man in good health. CDR3 loop: CSAAGTGSSYEQYF. In DNA form, the CDR3 reads TGCAGTGCTGCCGGGACAGGGAGCTCCTACGAGCAGTACTTC.